The 24 T cell receptor beta chains below come from one sample, sequenced in a study of cytomegalovirus exposure and HLA in healthy donors. The PCR ran on 60 Vbeta and 13 Jbeta primers. Measured with immunoSEQ multiplex PCR; TCRdb has only the in-frame clones, and not every one. There are about 120,000 clones in the sample; about 73% occur only once, and 3% to 4% lies in the top ten. The sequencing input was PBMCs. All receptors come from a woman in her 30s in good health and CMV-seropositive.

This clone has only one observation. V usage is TRBV30 and J usage is TRBJ2-1; 8 positions match TRBD2. Germline V lookup: CDR1 GTSNPN, CDR2 SVGIG (reference sequence). Trimming took 0 bases from V and 7 from J; bases not matched to a gene: 8. The CDR3 covers 15 residues. The CDR3 spells CAWSVHGGARNEQFF. Here the CDR3 DNA reads TGTGCCTGGAGTGTACACGGGGGGGCCAGGAATGAGCAGTTCTTC.

The chain uses TRBV29-1 and TRBJ2-2; TRBD1 agrees at 7 bases. Germline CDR1 reads SQVTM; CDR2 reads ANQGSEA. The junction had 6 bases not matched to a gene; V was cut back by 5 bases and J by 3 bases. CDR3 length equals 14 residues. CDR3 protein: CSVHRGRDTGELFF. The DNA for the CDR3 is TGCAGCGTTCACAGGGGCAGGGACACCGGGGAGCTGTTTTTT.

The rearrangement links TRBV6-1 to TRBJ1-1; D possibly corresponds to TRBD1 (5 bases). Per the germline V gene, CDR1 is MNHNS and CDR2 is SASEGT. There are 12 residues in the CDR3. V was pared by 6 bases and J by 6 bases, with 11 bases between. For the CDR3, the DNA is TGTGCCAGCAGGGGACTCGGGGCTGAAGCTTTCTTT. Its protein is CASRGLGAEAFF.

The chain couples TRBV4-2 to TRBJ2-5; 9 bases fit TRBD2. The CDR3 consists of 16 residues. The germline CDR1 and CDR2 sequences are LGHNA and YNFKEQ. V was clipped by 2 bases and J by 9 bases; unmatched bases: 13. The CDR3, as DNA: TGTGCCAGCAGCCAACTCTTTAGCGGGGGAGGGGAGGCCCAGTACTTC. Amino acid sequence: CASSQLFSGGGEAQYF.

The table lists this clone with a few counts. The gene calls are TRBV2 and TRBJ2-5, with 16 nucleotides matching TRBD2. From germline, CDR1 is SNHLY and CDR2 FYNNEI. Germline trimming cut 7 bases from V and 5 bases from J; bases unmatched to any gene: 13. The CDR3 has 18 amino acids. CDR3 residues: CASTERGLAGGRVETQYF. DNA for the CDR3: TGTGCCAGCACCGAGCGGGGACTAGCGGGGGGGCGGGTCGAGACCCAGTACTTC.

This clone was detected a few times. The chain recombines TRBV28 with TRBJ2-7, with D hard to call. The CDR3 loop spans 14 amino acids. Germline values: CDR1 MDHEN, CDR2 SYDVKM. Trimming left V 8 bases short and J 0 bases short, with 14 bases between. In DNA, the CDR3 is TGTGCCAGCTCCACGGTAGCATCCTCCTACGAGCAGTACTTC. Translated: CASSTVASSYEQYF.

CDR3 amino acids: CASSLVEFTSTDTQYF. CDR3 nucleotide sequence: TGTGCCAGCAGCTTAGTAGAGTTCACTAGCACAGATACGCAGTATTTT. The chain couples TRBV7-6 to TRBJ2-3; D is unclear. The V end was cut by 1 base, the J end by 0 bases, with 11 bases between. Germline CDR1 is SGHVS and CDR2 is FNYEAQ. The CDR3 totals 16 residues.

The chain recombines TRBV5-1 with TRBJ2-2, with a tentative D call TRBD2 (5 bases). The CDR3 totals 15 residues. The germline V gene has CDR1 SGHRS and CDR2 YFSETQ. Trimming took 2 bases from V and 3 from J, leaving 11 bases between them. The CDR3 DNA is TGCGCCAGCAGCTTTAATTCGGGGTACACCGGGGAGCTGTTTTTT. As protein: CASSFNSGYTGELFF. Supplemented by reference TRBV5-1 and TRBJ2-2, the full variable domain reads KAGVTQTPRYLIKTRGQQVTLSCSPISGHRSVSWYQQTPGQGLQFLFEYFSETQRNKGNFPGRFSGRQFSNSRSEMNVSTLELGDSALYLCASSFNSGYTGELFFGEGSRLTVL.

This rearrangement joins TRBV25-1 to TRBJ2-7, with 8 bases matching TRBD1. This CDR3 has 12 amino acids. Losses at the gene ends were 5 bases for V and 6 bases for J; bases not matched to a gene: 3. Germline V gene sequence: CDR1 MGHDK, CDR2 SYGVNS. The CDR3 region has the DNA TGTGCCAGCAGTTCACAGGGGGGCGAGCAGTACTTC. This codes for CASSSQGGEQYF.

This chain connects TRBV5-1 to TRBJ2-5; 7 bases line up with TRBD2. Germline CDR1 SGHRS, CDR2 YFSETQ. V was pared by 6 bases and J by 4 bases, with 9 bases of the junction left unmatched. CDR3 length equals 14 residues. CDR3 coding DNA: TGCGCCAGCAAGTACCACGGGGGGATAGAGACCCAGTACTTC. Amino acids: CASKYHGGIETQYF.

The chain recombines TRBV4-1 with TRBJ2-7, with 7 bases lining up with TRBD2. The CDR3 contains 16 residues. Losses at the gene ends were 3 bases for V and 8 bases for J; bases not matched to a gene: 16. Germline-derived CDR1 and CDR2 are MGHRA and YSYEKL. The CDR3 loop reads CASSQKPDSRGVQQYF. CDR3 DNA: TGCGCCAGCAGCCAGAAACCAGACAGCCGGGGGGTCCAGCAGTACTTC.

This chain connects TRBV5-1 to TRBJ2-5; D is possibly TRBD1 (6 bases). CDR3 size: 15 residues. Germline loops: CDR1 SGHRS, CDR2 YFSETQ. The germline V and J ends were trimmed by 4 bases and 1 base, with 14 bases remaining between them. CDR3 residues: CASSQGTSTQETQYF. The CDR3 nucleotides are TGCGCCAGCAGCCAGGGGACGTCGACCCAAGAGACCCAGTACTTC.

In its sample, this clone was seen once. The V and J genes are TRBV19 and TRBJ2-3; TRBD2 agrees at 9 bases. CDR1 is LNHDA, CDR2 SQIVND, per germline (reference sequence). V shed 5 bases, J shed 3 bases, and the junction held 3 bases outside the gene matches. This CDR3 spans 14 amino acids. CDR3 coding DNA: TGTGCCAGTAGTCTAGCGGGGAGAACAGATACGCAGTATTTT. Translated, it gives CASSLAGRTDTQYF.

CDR3 region: CASRPPGGPYEQYF. DNA of the CDR3: TGCGCCAGCAGGCCTCCGGGGGGGCCCTACGAGCAGTACTTC. This chain links TRBV5-1 with TRBJ2-7; 8 nucleotides align to TRBD2. The CDR3 contains 14 residues. Germline lookup yields CDR1 SGHRS and CDR2 YFSETQ. V was clipped by 5 bases and J by 2 bases; unmatched bases: 6.

The rearrangement joins TRBV28 to TRBJ1-6; TRBD1 might be the D (6 bases). Germline-derived CDR1 and CDR2 are MDHEN and SYDVKM. The length of the CDR3 is 16 residues. Trimming cost V 5 bases and J 8 bases, with 19 bases left between them. The CDR3 DNA reads TGTGCCAGCAGTCCTGGGGGGGGCCCCATTTATTCACCCCTCCACTTT. Translating gives CASSPGGGPIYSPLHF.

The rearrangement joins TRBV29-1 to TRBJ2-3, with D hard to call. The CDR3 has 12 amino acids. Trimming removed 7 bases from V and 1 base from J, with 9 bases in between. Germline CDR1 is SQVTM and CDR2 is ANQGSEA. The CDR3 region is CSALLRTDTQYF. CDR3 in DNA: TGCAGCGCATTACTCCGCACAGATACGCAGTATTTT.

The rearrangement uses TRBV4-1 and TRBJ2-4, with D possibly being TRBD2 (5 bases). Germline V lookup: CDR1 MGHRA, CDR2 YSYEKL. The germline V and J ends were trimmed by 2 bases and 3 bases, with 17 bases remaining between them. This CDR3 has 17 residues. CDR3 bases: TGCGCCAGCAGCCAATTTCCGGGCCTCGAGGGCAAAAACATTCAGTACTTC. This translates into CASSQFPGLEGKNIQYF.

The chain couples TRBV19 to TRBJ2-3, with TRBD2 as a possible D gene (6 bases). Germline V lookup: CDR1 LNHDA, CDR2 SQIVND (reference sequence). V was cut by 10 bases and J by 6 bases, with 14 bases left in between. The CDR3 totals 12 residues. The CDR3: CATRQAGDTQYF. The CDR3 bases are TGTGCCACCAGGCAGGCGGGGGATACGCAGTATTTT.

The chain uses TRBV18 and TRBJ1-2; D remains unclear. The CDR3 extends over 14 amino acids. V shed 0 bases and J shed 3 bases, with 8 bases lying between them. Germline CDR1 and CDR2: KGHSH and LQKENI. In nucleotides, the CDR3 is TGTGCCAGCTCACCACCGTCGGTAGACTATGGCTACACCTTC. It specifies CASSPPSVDYGYTF.

This clone was seen a handful of times. The chain couples TRBV4-1 to TRBJ2-3; a possible D gene is TRBD2 (6 bases). Trimming left V 3 bases short and J 2 bases short, with 12 bases between. Germline CDR1 and CDR2: MGHRA and YSYEKL. The length of the CDR3 is 15 residues. For the CDR3, the DNA is TGCGCCAGCAGCCAGCTACGGGGGTTCACAGATACGCAGTATTTT. As protein: CASSQLRGFTDTQYF.

The chain has TRBV6-6 and TRBJ2-1; D gene ambiguous. The CDR3 has 13 amino acids. Germline-derived CDR1 and CDR2 are MNHNY and SVGAGI (reference sequence). V lost 4 bases and J 0 bases, leaving 4 bases between the germline ends. The CDR3 sequence: CASSSSSYNEQFF. The CDR3 nucleotides are TGTGCCAGCAGTTCGAGCTCCTACAATGAGCAGTTCTTC.

This sequence joins TRBV27 and TRBJ1-2; 8 bases line up with TRBD1. The length of the CDR3 is 16 residues. V lost 4 bases to trimming and J lost 2 bases; unmatched junction nucleotides: 9. CDR1 and CDR2 from the germline V gene are MNHEY and SMNVEV (reference sequence). CDR3 region: CASSSLATGVNYGYTF. CDR3 coding DNA: TGTGCCAGCAGTTCTCTTGCGACAGGGGTAAACTATGGCTACACCTTC.

The chain uses TRBV7-9 and TRBJ2-3; 11 bases align to TRBD2. CDR3 length equals 17 residues. Germline V gene sequence: CDR1 SEHNR, CDR2 FQNEAQ (reference sequence). V was pared by 3 bases and J by 0 bases, with 5 bases of the junction left unmatched. This chain's CDR3 is CASSFITSGGSTDTQYF. CDR3 bases: TGTGCCAGCAGCTTTATCACTAGCGGGGGTAGCACAGATACGCAGTATTTT.

The rearrangement joins TRBV9 to TRBJ2-1; D remains ambiguous. CDR1 and CDR2 from the germline V gene are SGDLS and YYNGEE. Trimming removed 3 bases at V and 6 bases at J, with 10 bases between. The CDR3 is 13 residues long. CDR3 sequence reads: CASSAPVSNEQFF. The CDR3 coding sequence is TGTGCCAGCAGCGCACCAGTAAGCAATGAGCAGTTCTTC.